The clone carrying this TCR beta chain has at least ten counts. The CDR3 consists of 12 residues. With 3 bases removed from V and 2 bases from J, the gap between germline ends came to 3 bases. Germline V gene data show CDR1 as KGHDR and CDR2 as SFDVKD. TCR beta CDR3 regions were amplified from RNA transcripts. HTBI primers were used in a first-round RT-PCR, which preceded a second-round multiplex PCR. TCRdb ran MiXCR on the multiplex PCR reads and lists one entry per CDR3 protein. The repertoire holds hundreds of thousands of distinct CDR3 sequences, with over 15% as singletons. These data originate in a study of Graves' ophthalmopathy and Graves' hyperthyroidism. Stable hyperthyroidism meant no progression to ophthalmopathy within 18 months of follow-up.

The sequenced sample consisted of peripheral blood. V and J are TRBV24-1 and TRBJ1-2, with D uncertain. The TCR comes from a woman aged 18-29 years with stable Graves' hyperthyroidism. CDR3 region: CATSDDNYGYTF. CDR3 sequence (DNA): TGTGCCACCAGTGATGACAACTATGGCTACACCTTC.